This T cell receptor (beta chain) originates from a study of cytomegalovirus exposure and HLA in healthy donors. The PCR had 60 Vbeta and 13 Jbeta primers. In the original analysis: In a later analysis, the count reached 82 million or so unique TCR beta chains, with 9 million to 11 million shared. Sequencing used immunoSEQ multiplex PCR; TCRdb keeps in-frame clones, though not all of them. V and J calls and clone size are those listed in that table; D and trimming were worked out from the DNA. The sample contains under 200,000 clones, over 65% of which appear only once. Overall study findings and caveats: Sequencing depth roughly uniform across donors was assumed in presence/absence analyses.

This CDR3 is built from 15 residues. Germline lookup yields CDR1 SNHLY and CDR2 FYNNEI. The V and J ends lost 6 bases and 2 bases respectively, with 15 bases between them. On this clone: Its antigen is as yet unknown.

The J gene is TRBJ2-3, the V gene TRBV2; TRBD1 might be the D (7 bases). The sequencing input was PBMCs. This sequence originates from a woman in her 50s in good health and CMV-seropositive. CDR3: CASSVRQGLTDTQYF. CDR3 DNA: TGTGCCAGCAGCGTACGACAGGGACTCACAGATACGCAGTATTTT.